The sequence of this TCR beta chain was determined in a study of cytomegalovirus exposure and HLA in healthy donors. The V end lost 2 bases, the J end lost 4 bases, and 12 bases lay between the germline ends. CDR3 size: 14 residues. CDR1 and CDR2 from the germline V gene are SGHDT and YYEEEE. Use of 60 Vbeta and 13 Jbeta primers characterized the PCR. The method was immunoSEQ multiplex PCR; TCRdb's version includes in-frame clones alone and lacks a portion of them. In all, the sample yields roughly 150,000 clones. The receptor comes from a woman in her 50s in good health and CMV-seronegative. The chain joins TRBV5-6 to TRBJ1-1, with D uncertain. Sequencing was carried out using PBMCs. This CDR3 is CASSFLGSSTEAFF. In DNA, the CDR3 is TGTGCCAGCAGCTTCCTGGGGAGTAGCACTGAAGCTTTCTTT.